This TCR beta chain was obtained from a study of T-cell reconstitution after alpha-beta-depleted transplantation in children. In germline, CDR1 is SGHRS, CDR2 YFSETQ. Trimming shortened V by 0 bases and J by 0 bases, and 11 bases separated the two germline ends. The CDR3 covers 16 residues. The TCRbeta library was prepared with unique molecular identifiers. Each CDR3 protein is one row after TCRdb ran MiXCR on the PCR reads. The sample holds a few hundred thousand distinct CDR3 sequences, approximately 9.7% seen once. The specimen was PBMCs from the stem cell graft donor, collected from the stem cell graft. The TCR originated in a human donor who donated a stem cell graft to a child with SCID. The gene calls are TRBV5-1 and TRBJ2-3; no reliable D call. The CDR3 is CASSLAGTSSTDTQYF. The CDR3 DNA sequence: TGCGCCAGCAGCTTGGCAGGAACTTCTAGCACAGATACGCAGTATTTT.